This T cell receptor beta chain was sequenced during a study of T-cell memory formation after mild COVID-19. Study results and limitations: Among contracting clones, CD4+ were mainly CM/EM and CD8+ enriched in EMRA.

CDR1 is SGHRS, CDR2 YFSETQ, per germline. The CDR3 has 16 residues. With V trimmed by 3 bases and J by 2 bases, 6 bases remained unmatched. TCRdb recomputed calls from the 5' RACE reads with MiXCR, one row per CDR3 protein. Of 150,000 to 200,000 distinct CDR3 sequences detected, about a third appear once; the ten largest clones hold around 12%. The table lists this clonotype with a few counts. The antigen remains undetermined. The sequence was obtained from an adult woman who had mild COVID-19 (a few samples of this study predate the infection). Cell type and time point are not known. The rearrangement uses TRBV5-1 and TRBJ2-5, with 11 positions matching TRBD2. The sample was PBMCs or a T cell subset sorted from them (not recorded which). This chain's CDR3 is CASSSGTSGFQETQYF. CDR3 in DNA: TGCGCCAGCAGCTCAGGGACTAGCGGTTTTCAAGAGACCCAGTACTTC.